A single sample is the source of the 14 T cell receptor beta chains below, sequenced in a study of response to subunit inactivated influenza vaccine. TCRdb re-analysed the RT-PCR reads in MiXCR, keeping a single row per CDR3 protein. The table lists over 750,000 distinct CDR3 sequences, 21% of them singletons. This specimen consisted of PBMCs from blood, obtained 5 to 6 days after vaccination. All receptors come from a man between 50 and 59 years old who received an inactivated influenza vaccine.

V and J are TRBV12-3 or TRBV12-4 and TRBJ2-5; D is possibly TRBD1 or TRBD2 (6 bases each). The CDR3 runs to 15 residues. V shed 8 bases and J shed 5 bases, with 21 bases lying between them. The CDR3 loop reads CASAKGGRLWETQYF. The DNA for the CDR3 is TGTGCCAGCGCAAAGGGGGGCCGATTATGGGAGACCCAGTACTTC.

The chain has TRBV12-3 or TRBV12-4 and TRBJ2-4; D is unresolved. V lost 6 bases to trimming and J lost 0 bases, with 12 bases between them. The CDR3 runs 15 residues. The DNA of the CDR3 is TGTGCCAGCAGCAAGGGTATACTAGCCAAAAACATTCAGTACTTC. Protein: CASSKGILAKNIQYF.

This clonotype appeared a few times. J is TRBJ2-2 and V is TRBV7-2; D is ambiguous. The V end was cut by 8 bases, the J end by 0 bases, with 7 bases between. Germline V gene lookup returns CDR1 SGHTA and CDR2 FQGNSA. This CDR3 is 13 amino acids long. The CDR3 sequence: CASQGSNTGELFF. The DNA for the CDR3 is TGTGCCAGCCAAGGATCGAACACCGGGGAGCTGTTTTTT.

This chain uses TRBV5-6 with TRBJ2-1; 15 nucleotides match TRBD2. V shed 1 base, J shed 6 bases, and the junction held 11 bases outside the gene matches. Germline lookup yields CDR1 SGHDT and CDR2 YYEEEE. CDR3 length equals 19 residues. Written as DNA, the CDR3 is TGTGCCAGCAGCTTGTTTAGGGGACTAGCGGGGGGCCAAGGCAATGAGCAGTTCTTC. It specifies CASSLFRGLAGGQGNEQFF.

This clonotype was recorded many times. V gene TRBV29-1 combines with J gene TRBJ2-5, with D tentatively TRBD2 (5 bases). The CDR3 covers 12 residues. The germline V gene encodes CDR1 SQVTM and CDR2 ANQGSEA. Trimming shortened V by 3 bases and J by 4 bases, and 9 bases separated the two germline ends. CDR3 nucleotide sequence: TGCAGCGTTGAGGCGGGTAGAGAGACCCAGTACTTC. This encodes CSVEAGRETQYF.

CDR3 protein: CASSFRWSGVEQFF. The CDR3 bases are TGTGCCAGCTCCTTCCGGTGGAGCGGGGTGGAGCAGTTCTTC. This chain connects TRBV25-1 to TRBJ2-1; 7 positions match TRBD2. V was clipped by 8 bases and J by 10 bases; unmatched bases: 14. CDR1 and CDR2 from the germline V gene are MGHDK and SYGVNS. CDR3 size: 14 residues.

V gene TRBV5-6 combines with J gene TRBJ1-5; TRBD1 matches 10 bases. The CDR3 contains 14 residues. Germline V gene sequence: CDR1 SGHDT, CDR2 YYEEEE. V shed 4 bases, J shed 5 bases, and the junction held 3 bases outside the gene matches. The CDR3 region has the DNA TGTGCCAGCAGCGGGACAGGGGTCGATCAGCCCCAGCATTTT. Amino acid sequence: CASSGTGVDQPQHF.

This clonotype was counted a few times. The chain has TRBV24-1 and TRBJ2-1, with a tentative D call TRBD1 (5 bases). The CDR3 is 19 residues long. Trimming took off 1 base at V and 1 base at J, with 19 bases between the two ends. Germline V gene data show CDR1 as KGHDR and CDR2 as SFDVKD. CDR3 DNA: TGTGCCACCAGTGATTTTCGGCAGGGTAGGATAGTATCCTACAATGAGCAGTTCTTC. The encoded protein is CATSDFRQGRIVSYNEQFF.

V and J are TRBV7-9 and TRBJ2-1; 7 bases match TRBD1. This CDR3 comprises 15 residues. Germline V gene data show CDR1 as SEHNR and CDR2 as FQNEAQ (reference sequence). V was clipped by 5 bases and J by 7 bases; unmatched bases: 11. The CDR3 coding sequence is TGTGCCAGCAGCCCAACAGGGGTACTTGGGAATGAGCAGTTCTTC. Its protein is CASSPTGVLGNEQFF.

A few counts support this clonotype. The CDR3 sequence: CASKRRSYNEQFF. Written as DNA, the CDR3 is TGTGCCAGCAAACGAAGAAGCTACAATGAGCAGTTCTTC. The chain carries TRBV6-2 or TRBV6-3 and TRBJ2-1; no reliable D call. The CDR3 is 13 residues long. From germline, CDR1 is MNHEY and CDR2 SVGEGT. Trimming took 7 bases from V and 3 from J, leaving 10 bases between them.

The table lists this clonotype with a few counts. The V gene is TRBV30, the J gene TRBJ1-6, with TRBD1 matching over 7 bases. The CDR3 has 13 amino acids. V trimming: 4 bases; J trimming: 7 bases; junction bases outside the gene matches: 4. CDR1 is GTSNPN and CDR2 is SVGIG in the germline V gene (reference sequence). CDR3 loop: CAWTGQLNSPLHF. In DNA, the CDR3 is TGTGCCTGGACGGGACAGCTAAATTCACCCCTCCACTTT.

This clonotype came up many times. V usage is TRBV7-9 and J usage is TRBJ2-3; D ambiguous. The CDR3 covers 13 residues. Germline-derived CDR1 and CDR2 are SEHNR and FQNEAQ (reference sequence). The V and J ends lost 3 bases and 1 base respectively, with 5 bases between them. The CDR3 DNA reads TGTGCCAGCAGCTTGCTTGGCACAGATACGCAGTATTTT. Amino acids: CASSLLGTDTQYF.

The V call is TRBV15, the J call TRBJ2-7; weak D call: TRBD1 (6 bases). V gave up 3 bases and J gave up 1 base, with 13 bases separating them. Germline V lookup: CDR1 LNHNV, CDR2 YYDKDF (reference sequence). The length of the CDR3 is 15 residues. CDR3 sequence reads: CATSSLGAPSYEQYF. The DNA for the CDR3 is TGTGCCACCAGCAGCCTGGGGGCGCCGTCCTACGAGCAGTACTTC.

The genes are TRBV5-6 and TRBJ2-3, with 13 nucleotides matching TRBD2. The CDR3 totals 17 residues. CDR1 and CDR2 (germline): SGHDT, YYEEEE. V gave up 4 bases and J gave up 6 bases; unmatched junction bases: 11. The CDR3 DNA reads TGTGCCAGCAGCGTACAACTAGCGGGAGGGCCAAGGGATACGCAGTATTTT. This gives the protein CASSVQLAGGPRDTQYF.